This TCR beta chain stems from a study of blood T cells in healthy people across ages. The second PCR ran about 6 to 11 cycles with a sample-barcoded 5' primer and J-beta primers. TCRdb ran MiXCR on the 5' RACE reads and lists one entry per CDR3 protein. The sample has over 950,000 distinct CDR3 sequences; 35% to 45% are singletons. The germline V gene encodes CDR1 ENHRY and CDR2 SYGVKD. V was shortened by 6 bases and J by 2 bases, with 7 bases between the two germline ends. This CDR3 is built from 12 residues. This clonotype has only a few counts. The specimen sequenced was blood. The receptor comes from a man aged 18-30 years in good health. The rearrangement joins TRBV10-3 to TRBJ1-2; D gene ambiguous. CDR3 in amino acids: CAISQTNYGYTF. The CDR3 DNA follows: TGTGCCATCAGCCAGACGAACTATGGCTACACCTTC.